This T cell receptor beta chain appears in the sequencing data of a study of OX40 agonist ivuxolimab in advanced cancers. About the research overall: The dose of intravenous ivuxolimab that patients received every 2 weeks ranged from 0.01 to 10 mg/kg. Dose-escalation patients had hepatocellular carcinoma, melanoma, renal cell or head and neck cancer. Three patients showed partial responses: one hepatocellular carcinoma and two cutaneous melanoma cases.

Only a few counts were recorded for this clone. TCRdb keeps only in-frame clones here, not all; method: immunoSEQ multiplex PCR. The data hold 65,000 to 70,000 clones, with nearly 85% observed a single time. V dropped 5 bases and J dropped 3 bases, with 11 bases sitting between them. Per the germline V gene, CDR1 is GTSNPN and CDR2 is SVGIG (reference sequence). The CDR3 sequence is 13 residues long. The chain uses TRBV30 and TRBJ1-5; the D is unclear. The TCR sequence derives from an adult with an advanced solid tumor such as melanoma, head and neck, liver or kidney cancer. Material: CD4+ or CD8+ T cells sorted from blood, obtained in a trial of the OX40 agonist ivuxolimab. CDR3 DNA sequence: TGTGCCTGGGCCGGTGATTCCAATCAGCCCCAGCATTTT. Amino acids: CAWAGDSNQPQHF.